The 32 T cell receptor beta chains given below trace back to one sample, sequenced in a study of Graves' ophthalmopathy and Graves' hyperthyroidism. RNA transcripts were the source from which TCR beta CDR3 regions were amplified. Scientists carried out first-round RT-PCR using HTBI primers and then a second-round multiplex PCR. TCRdb recomputed calls from the multiplex PCR reads with MiXCR, one row per CDR3 protein. The sample carries approximately 1.2 million distinct CDR3 sequences, around a third recorded once. Source material: peripheral blood or thyroid tissue (not recorded which). These receptors were taken from an adult man with Graves' hyperthyroidism.

This clonotype came up many times. The chain links TRBV2 to TRBJ1-4, with 7 bases that match TRBD1. Trimming removed 7 bases from V and 5 bases from J; junction bases left unmatched: 7. CDR3 length: 14 residues. Germline CDR1 and CDR2: SNHLY and FYNNEI. In DNA form, the CDR3 reads TGTGCCAGCATGCTAGACAGGGTAAATGAAAAACTGTTTTTT. It specifies CASMLDRVNEKLFF.

CDR3 in amino acids: CASSQVVSATGELFF. The CDR3 coding sequence is TGCGCCAGCAGCCAAGTGGTTAGCGCTACCGGGGAGCTGTTTTTT. This sequence joins TRBV4-3 and TRBJ2-2, with D tentatively TRBD2 (5 bases). Germline V gene sequence: CDR1 LGHNA, CDR2 YSLEER. The germline V and J ends were trimmed by 1 base and 5 bases, with 11 bases remaining between them. This CDR3 has 15 residues.

V gene TRBV7-8 combines with J gene TRBJ1-2; D call uncertain. The CDR3 spans 12 residues. Germline assignment: CDR1 SGHVS and CDR2 FQNEAQ. Between the trimmed V and J ends, which lost 5 bases and 6 bases, there was a span of 10 bases. CDR3 nucleotide sequence: TGTGCCAGCAGCCACCGTCGGGATGGCTACACCTTC. Its translation is CASSHRRDGYTF.

Details on this clonotype: This may stem from a read error, because a much larger clone lies one nucleotide away. V is TRBV7-2 and J is TRBJ1-6; 7 nucleotides agree with TRBD1. CDR1 and CDR2 (germline): SGHTA, FQGNSA. The CDR3 is 15 amino acids. The CDR3 DNA reads as TGTGCCAGCAGCTTATCATTAGGGGGCACTTCACCCCCCCACTTT. Its translation: CASSLSLGGTSPPHF.

As regards this clonotype: A much larger clone differs by one base, so this may be a read error. The chain combines TRBV19 with TRBJ2-2; 9 nucleotides line up with TRBD2. The V gene end was trimmed by 8 bases and the J gene end by 5 bases; junction bases not matched to a gene: 18. Germline V gene lookup returns CDR1 LNHDA and CDR2 SQIVND (reference sequence). The CDR3 runs to 18 residues. CDR3 protein: CASGQSGTSLPHTGELFF. CDR3 DNA sequence: TGTGCCAGTGGTCAGTCCGGGACTAGCCTACCACATACCGGGGAGCTGTTTTTT.

The CDR3 sequence is CASSPGVYNEKLFF. The CDR3 bases are TGTGCCAGCAGCCCAGGGGTCTATAATGAAAAACTGTTTTTT. The rearrangement links TRBV7-8 to TRBJ1-4; tentative D call: TRBD1 (6 bases). The germline V and J ends were trimmed by 5 bases and 4 bases, with 11 bases remaining between them. This CDR3 is built from 14 residues. Germline V lookup: CDR1 SGHVS, CDR2 FQNEAQ. Complete variable domain (other parts from reference TRBV7-8 and TRBJ1-4): GAGVSQSPRYKVAKRGQDVALRCDPISGHVSLFWYQQALGQGPEFLTYFQNEAQLDKSGLPSDRFFAERPEGSVSTLKIQRTQQEDSAVYLCASSPGVYNEKLFFGSGTQLSVL.

V and J are TRBV20-1 and TRBJ1-3, with no clear D. Germline CDR1 reads DFQATT; CDR2 reads SNEGSKA (reference sequence). The CDR3 extends over 12 amino acids. V lost 7 bases and J lost 0, with 7 bases in between. CDR3 region: CSVSYSGNTIYF. CDR3 in DNA: TGCAGTGTTAGCTACTCTGGAAACACCATATATTTT.

Here the CDR3 DNA reads TGCGCCAGCAGCCAAGGGTCCCCTTCTTCCCACGAGCAGTACTTC. Its protein is CASSQGSPSSHEQYF. The chain combines TRBV4-1 with TRBJ2-7; D is unclear. V was clipped by 1 base and J by 5 bases, with 15 bases between them. Germline-derived CDR1 and CDR2 are MGHRA and YSYEKL. The CDR3 contains 15 residues.

CDR3 residues: CAINNGDRSSYEQYF. The CDR3 coding sequence is TGTGCCATCAATAACGGGGACAGGAGCTCCTACGAGCAGTACTTC. The gene calls are TRBV10-3 and TRBJ2-7, with TRBD1 matching 8 bases. The CDR3 is 15 amino acids. Germline lookup yields CDR1 ENHRY and CDR2 SYGVKD. J lost 0 bases, V lost 7 bases, and 8 bases had no gene match.

The rearrangement links TRBV10-3 to TRBJ1-4, with TRBD1 matching 9 bases. Germline values: CDR1 ENHRY, CDR2 SYGVKD. After removal of 6 bases from V and 6 bases from J, the junction contained 5 bases not matched to a gene. CDR3 length: 14 amino acids. In nucleotides, the CDR3 is TGTGCCATCAGGGGACAGGGTTCGGATGAAAAACTGTTTTTT. It yields the protein CAIRGQGSDEKLFF.

This clonotype was picked up many times. The chain recombines TRBV10-2 with TRBJ2-7; 8 bases line up with TRBD1. The CDR3 runs 17 residues. V was pared by 0 bases and J by 0 bases, with 7 bases of the junction left unmatched. Per germline, CDR1 WSHSY and CDR2 SAAADI. The DNA for the CDR3 is TGCGCCAGCAGTGAGTCGAGGGACAGGCCGACCTCCTACGAGCAGTACTTC. Its translation: CASSESRDRPTSYEQYF.

This clonotype was found many times. This chain joins TRBV2 and TRBJ1-1; D is ambiguous. CDR3 size: 12 residues. Germline V gene data show CDR1 as SNHLY and CDR2 as FYNNEI. V lost 1 base and J lost 12, with 12 bases in between. The CDR3 DNA reads TGTGCCAGCAGTGAAGACGGCAGAATTCCTTTCTTT. Amino acids: CASSEDGRIPFF. The whole variable domain, remainder taken from reference TRBV2 and TRBJ1-1, is EPEVTQTPSHQVTQMGQEVILRCVPISNHLYFYWYRQILGQKVEFLVSFYNNEISEKSEIFDDQFSVERPDGSNFTLKIRSTKLEDSAMYFCASSEDGRIPFFGQGTRLTVV.

V and J are TRBV5-1 and TRBJ1-3; no definite D call. CDR1 is SGHRS and CDR2 is YFSETQ in the germline V gene. V lost 0 bases, J lost 2 bases, and 12 bases lay in between. The CDR3 covers 16 residues. Written as DNA, the CDR3 is TGCGCCAGCAGCTTGGGTGACAAAAGCCCTGGAAACACCATATATTTT. Its protein is CASSLGDKSPGNTIYF.

There are many counts of this clonotype. The chain combines TRBV10-3 with TRBJ2-7, with a possible D match to TRBD1 (6 bases). The CDR3 sequence is 15 residues long. Germline V gives CDR1 ENHRY, CDR2 SYGVKD. The ends were cut back, 2 bases at V and 0 bases at J, with 11 bases in the middle. This CDR3 reads CAISEPDRSSYEQYF. DNA for the CDR3: TGTGCCATCAGTGAGCCGGACAGATCCTCCTACGAGCAGTACTTC.

This clonotype was found a few times. The rearrangement joins TRBV3-1 to TRBJ1-2, with 11 bases identical to TRBD1. CDR3 length: 14 amino acids. V shed 4 bases and J 7 bases; nucleotides not matched to a gene: 5. Germline V gives CDR1 LGHDT, CDR2 YNNKEL (reference sequence). Here the CDR3 reads CASSPGTGGSGYTF. The CDR3 nucleotides are TGTGCCAGCAGCCCTGGGACAGGGGGAAGTGGCTACACCTTC.

The chain recombines TRBV9 with TRBJ2-5; 7 bases are shared with TRBD2. This CDR3 contains 15 residues. Germline assignment: CDR1 SGDLS and CDR2 YYNGEE. The ends lost 4 bases at V and 4 bases at J; junction bases unmatched: 10. The CDR3 coding sequence is TGTGCCAGCAGCCAAGATAAGCGGGACGGAGAGACCCAGTACTTC. Encoded protein: CASSQDKRDGETQYF.

This clonotype appeared a few times. The chain employs TRBV5-1 and TRBJ2-2, with TRBD2 matching over 11 bases. V lost 4 bases to trimming and J lost 6 bases; unmatched junction nucleotides: 11. Germline loops: CDR1 SGHRS, CDR2 YFSETQ. The CDR3 is made up of 17 amino acids. CDR3 bases: TGCGCCAGCAGCCCGGGGCCTAGCGGGGGGCTAGCCGGGGAGCTGTTTTTT. It yields the protein CASSPGPSGGLAGELFF.

This clonotype was seen ten or more times. The chain combines TRBV9 with TRBJ1-3; D is uncertain. Germline CDR1 and CDR2: SGDLS and YYNGEE. This CDR3 region has 10 residues. V lost 7 bases to trimming and J lost 7 bases, with 6 bases between them. CDR3 in amino acids: CASGGNTIYF. CDR3 nucleotides: TGTGCCAGCGGCGGTAACACCATATATTTT.

This rearrangement joins TRBV7-2 to TRBJ2-7; 7 nucleotides line up with TRBD2. V was clipped by 8 bases and J by 3 bases; unmatched bases: 13. Germline V gene lookup returns CDR1 SGHTA and CDR2 FQGNSA. The CDR3 sequence is 15 residues long. DNA for the CDR3: TGTGCCAGCGGATTGGAGGGAGGGCCCTACTACGAGCAGTACTTC. Amino acids: CASGLEGGPYYEQYF.

This clonotype was seen only a few times. This chain uses TRBV4-3 with TRBJ2-7; 9 bases are a match to TRBD1. Germline CDR1 LGHNA, CDR2 YSLEER. Germline trimming cut 1 base from V and 4 bases from J; bases unmatched to any gene: 2. The CDR3 runs 14 residues. As DNA, the CDR3 is TGCGCCAGCAGCCAAGGTGGGACAGGGTACGAGCAGTACTTC. Its protein product is CASSQGGTGYEQYF.

This clonotype was seen at least ten times. The DNA for the CDR3 is TGTGCCAGCAGTGACATGAATTCACCCCTCCACTTT. The encoded protein is CASSDMNSPLHF. The rearrangement uses TRBV2 and TRBJ1-6; D is undetermined. The ends were cut back, 3 bases at V and 7 bases at J, with 4 bases in the middle. The CDR3 spans 12 residues. CDR1 and CDR2 from the germline V gene are SNHLY and FYNNEI. The entire variable domain, with the rest obtained from reference TRBV2 and TRBJ1-6, is as follows: EPEVTQTPSHQVTQMGQEVILRCVPISNHLYFYWYRQILGQKVEFLVSFYNNEISEKSEIFDDQFSVERPDGSNFTLKIRSTKLEDSAMYFCASSDMNSPLHFGNGTRLTVT.

This clonotype appeared a few times. A single base separates this from a much larger clone, so it may be a read error. J is TRBJ2-7 and V is TRBV10-3; 10 nucleotides match TRBD2. The CDR3 spans 14 residues. Germline loops: CDR1 ENHRY, CDR2 SYGVKD. The CDR3 DNA follows: TGTGCCATCAGAGGGGCTAGCGGGGGCTACGGGCAGTACTTC. Protein: CAIRGASGGYGQYF.

V and J are TRBV20-1 and TRBJ1-5; possible D gene TRBD1, 5 bases. The CDR3 is 10 amino acids. CDR1 is DFQATT, CDR2 SNEGSKA, per germline (reference sequence). The germline V and J ends were trimmed by 6 bases and 7 bases, with 7 bases remaining between them. CDR3 residues: CSAQGQPQHF. The CDR3 DNA reads TGCAGTGCCCAGGGACAGCCCCAGCATTTT.

To note about this clonotype: A read error is possible here, since a much larger clone lies one base away. This rearrangement joins TRBV7-9 to TRBJ1-1; 7 bases map to TRBD1. Germline values: CDR1 SEHNR, CDR2 FQNEAQ (reference sequence). The CDR3 consists of 11 residues. CDR3 amino acids: CPSSDRVEAFF. The CDR3 coding sequence is TGTCCCAGCAGCGACAGGGTAGAAGCTTTCTTT.

The chain has TRBV29-1 and TRBJ1-6; 9 nucleotides match TRBD1. This CDR3 is built from 14 residues. Germline V lookup: CDR1 SQVTM, CDR2 ANQGSEA. CDR3 in amino acids: CSASSGQGSRTLHF. The CDR3 nucleotides are TGCAGTGCTAGTTCGGGACAGGGTAGTAGGACCCTCCACTTT.

This clonotype occurred many times. The chain carries TRBV6-5 and TRBJ1-2; TRBD1 matches at 7 bases. The CDR3 runs to 14 residues. J lost 5 bases, V lost 4 bases, and 7 bases had no gene match. Germline CDR1 MNHEY, CDR2 SVGAGI. The CDR3 coding sequence is TGTGCCAGCAGTTTCCAGGGGGATCGTTATGGCTACACCTTC. It specifies CASSFQGDRYGYTF.

This clonotype was observed many times. The chain combines TRBV12-3 or TRBV12-4 with TRBJ2-7; 8 bases align to TRBD1. This CDR3 contains 15 residues. V lost 5 bases and J lost 4; bases outside the gene matches: 10. CDR3 sequence: CASSPGQGRDYEQYF. In DNA, the CDR3 is TGTGCCAGCAGTCCAGGACAGGGTAGGGATTACGAGCAGTACTTC.

This clonotype was seen a handful of times. The chain carries TRBV25-1 and TRBJ2-2; no firm D call. The CDR3 is 13 amino acids. Germline CDR1 and CDR2: MGHDK and SYGVNS. Trimming removed 2 bases at V and 6 bases at J, with 7 bases between. The CDR3 loop reads CASSEALPGELFF. Written as DNA, the CDR3 is TGTGCCAGCAGTGAAGCGCTTCCCGGGGAGCTGTTTTTT. Full variable domain (remainder filled in from reference TRBV25-1 and TRBJ2-2): EADIYQTPRYLVIGTGKKITLECSQTMGHDKMYWYQQDPGMELHLIHYSYGVNSTEKGDLSSESTVSRIRTEHFPLTLESARPSHTSQYLCASSEALPGELFFGEGSRLTVL.

This chain links TRBV7-9 with TRBJ2-5; TRBD1 agrees at 8 bases. V lost 5 bases, J lost 14 bases, and 19 bases stayed unmatched. Germline CDR1 is SEHNR and CDR2 is FQNEAQ (reference sequence). This CDR3 region has 15 residues. The CDR3 coding sequence is TGTGCCAGCAGCGTTGACGGACAGGGACCAATCAACCAATACTTC. Translated, it gives CASSVDGQGPINQYF. The variable domain in full, with the rest retrieved from reference TRBV7-9 and TRBJ2-5, is DTGVSQNPRHKITKRGQNVTFRCDPISEHNRLYWYRQTLGQGPEFLTYFQNEAQLEKSRLLSDRFSAERPKGSFSTLEIQRTEQGDSAMYLCASSVDGQGPINQYFGPGTRLLVL.

The rearrangement joins TRBV29-1 to TRBJ1-1, with D possibly matching TRBD1 (5 bases). The CDR3 has 15 amino acids. V dropped 0 bases and J dropped 4 bases, with 15 bases sitting between them. Looked up from germline, CDR1 is SQVTM and CDR2 is ANQGSEA. The CDR3 reads CSVEDRGLGGTEAFF. The CDR3 DNA reads as TGCAGCGTTGAAGATCGGGGACTGGGGGGCACTGAAGCTTTCTTT.

On this clonotype itself: The junction shows a germline mismatch at one end, possibly a read error. The chain recombines TRBV10-3 with TRBJ2-3; D uncertain. CDR3 size: 14 residues. The germline CDR1 and CDR2 sequences are ENHRY and SYGVKD. The CDR3 bases are TGTGCCAGCAGTTACTGGACCCCGGCGGATACGCAGTATTTT. This gives the protein CASSYWTPADTQYF.

This clonotype was picked up a small number of times. Mismatch with germline at one junction end may stem from a read error. The chain recombines TRBV10-3 with TRBJ1-1, with no clear D. The V gene's germline CDR1 is ENHRY and CDR2 SYGVKD. The CDR3 runs 15 residues. The CDR3 nucleotides read TGTGCCAGCAGTTACTCGGGCGCCCCCCAGGATGAAGCTTTCTTT. Its protein is CASSYSGAPQDEAFF.